The next 3 T cell receptor beta chains were all read from a single sample in a study of blood T cell repertoires in COVID-19 (dated by TCRdb to the early 2020s). Library preparation employed the immunoSEQ multiplex PCR assay. As stored in TCRdb, this immuneACCESS dataset retains in-frame rearrangements with V and J assigned. A fraction of the clones does not appear; measured against another copy, unresolved V genes explain less than half of the discrepancy, and the remainder lacks a known reason. For this sample the table gives 60,000 or so clones, of which 72% were detected only once. The biggest ten clones account for around 54% of the sample. The sample taken for sequencing was PBMCs or T cells enriched from blood (not recorded which). All receptors come from a woman aged 60 to 75 who had been exposed to COVID-19.

The chain employs TRBV24-1 and TRBJ2-2, with D tentatively TRBD2 (6 bases). This CDR3 is 18 amino acids long. Between the trimmed V and J ends, which lost 1 base and 4 bases, there was a span of 18 bases. Per the germline V gene, CDR1 is KGHDR and CDR2 is SFDVKD. CDR3 protein: CATSDFLRGGMGTGELFF. The CDR3 bases are TGTGCCACCAGTGATTTCCTAAGAGGCGGGATGGGCACCGGGGAGCTGTTTTTT.

The rearrangement uses TRBV3-1 (or the pseudogene TRBV3-2) and TRBJ1-6, with D possibly being TRBD1 (6 bases). V lost 2 bases and J lost 11, with 10 bases in between. The CDR3 has 13 amino acids. CDR1 LGHDT and CDR2 YNNKEL come from the germline V gene (reference sequence). The CDR3 DNA reads as TGTGCCAGCAGCCAAAATCAGGGGACACCCCTCCACTTT. Amino acids: CASSQNQGTPLHF.

The chain carries TRBV5-6 and TRBJ1-1; TRBD1 matches at 8 bases. The V gene's germline CDR1 is SGHDT and CDR2 YYEEEE. With 3 bases clipped from V and 5 bases from J, the junction kept 6 bases outside the gene matches. The CDR3 sequence is 14 residues long. CDR3: CASSSGQGGTEAFF. The CDR3 coding sequence is TGTGCCAGCAGCTCCGGACAGGGCGGGACTGAAGCTTTCTTT.